This passage covers 15 T cell receptor beta chains from one sample sequenced in a study of blood T cell dynamics during melanoma immunotherapy. The table came from immunoSEQ multiplex PCR; TCRdb's copy has only in-frame clones and leaves some out. This sample has over 10,000 clones, with roughly 84% found just once. Time point given: pre-treatment baseline. The sequencing used blood, collected from a patient treated with checkpoint blockade. These receptor sequences come from a human donor with melanoma.

The rearrangement uses TRBV30 and TRBJ2-7, with 9 bases fitting TRBD1. The germline gives CDR1 GTSNPN, CDR2 SVGIG (reference sequence). V lost 2 bases to trimming and J lost 4 bases; unmatched junction nucleotides: 3. The CDR3 spans 13 residues. In nucleotides, the CDR3 is TGTGCCTGGAGTCCTGGACAGGGGTACGAGCAGTACTTC. As protein: CAWSPGQGYEQYF.

This chain links TRBV19 with TRBJ1-1; unclear D gene. This CDR3 contains 13 residues. The V gene's germline CDR1 is LNHDA and CDR2 SQIVND (reference sequence). V shed 7 bases and J shed 4 bases, with 13 bases lying between them. CDR3 sequence (DNA): TGTGCCAGTAAGAAGATACGGAGCACTGAAGCTTTCTTT. This translates into CASKKIRSTEAFF.

The rearrangement links TRBV7-6 to TRBJ2-3, with D unresolved. CDR1 and CDR2 from the germline V gene are SGHVS and FNYEAQ. The V gene lost 4 bases and the J gene lost 8 bases, with 10 bases spanning the gap. The CDR3 contains 12 residues. CDR3 sequence: CASSSRGGTQYF. The CDR3, as DNA: TGTGCCAGCAGCTCCCGAGGTGGTACGCAGTATTTT.

This clone was detected only once. The V and J genes are TRBV9 and TRBJ2-5; 7 nucleotides agree with TRBD2. The CDR3 has 15 residues. From germline, CDR1 is SGDLS and CDR2 YYNGEE. The V gene end was trimmed by 3 bases and the J gene end by 5 bases; junction bases not matched to a gene: 10. The CDR3 sequence: CASSGGAGSWETQYF. Here the CDR3 DNA reads TGTGCCAGCAGCGGGGGAGCGGGGTCCTGGGAGACCCAGTACTTC.

The J gene is TRBJ2-3, the V gene TRBV29-1; unclear D gene. The CDR3 spans 12 residues. V was cut by 4 bases and J by 1 base, with 6 bases left in between. Germline V gives CDR1 SQVTM, CDR2 ANQGSEA. This CDR3 reads CSVVVGTDTQYF. The CDR3 bases are TGCAGCGTTGTAGTGGGCACAGATACGCAGTATTTT.

The V call is TRBV9, the J call TRBJ2-3, with a possible D match to TRBD1 (5 bases). The germline V and J ends were trimmed by 0 bases and 1 base, with 12 bases remaining between them. This CDR3 contains 16 residues. CDR1 is SGDLS and CDR2 is YYNGEE in the germline V gene. For the CDR3, the DNA is TGTGCCAGCAGCGTAGATCCAGGGCGCCGCACAGATACGCAGTATTTT. Translating it yields CASSVDPGRRTDTQYF.

The V gene is TRBV14, the J gene TRBJ2-5, with 12 bases identical to TRBD1. V trimming: 5 bases; J trimming: 5 bases; junction bases outside the gene matches: 6. CDR3 length: 15 amino acids. Germline-derived CDR1 and CDR2 are SGHDN and FVKESK. CDR3 nucleotide sequence: TGTGCCAGCAGCATCGGGACAGGGGGCTGGGAGACCCAGTACTTC. It is translated as CASSIGTGGWETQYF.

The gene calls are TRBV19 and TRBJ1-1; tentatively, D is TRBD1 (5 bases). V was trimmed by 1 base and J by 1 base, leaving 16 bases between them. CDR3 length equals 17 residues. In germline, CDR1 is LNHDA, CDR2 SQIVND (reference sequence). Here the CDR3 reads CASSIATRDSGNTEAFF. The CDR3 bases are TGTGCCAGTAGTATAGCAACGAGGGACTCCGGGAACACTGAAGCTTTCTTT.

This rearrangement joins TRBV11-2 to TRBJ2-7; the D gene could be TRBD1 or TRBD2 (5 bases each). The V and J ends lost 1 base and 3 bases respectively, with 13 bases between them. Per germline, CDR1 SGHAT and CDR2 FQNNGV. The CDR3 consists of 15 residues. The CDR3 loop is CASSLGGTIHYEQYF. The DNA for the CDR3 is TGTGCCAGCAGCTTAGGAGGGACCATACACTACGAGCAGTACTTC.

The chain joins TRBV27 to TRBJ2-5; D remains ambiguous. Trimming removed 6 bases at V and 2 bases at J, with 4 bases between. This CDR3 has 11 amino acids. CDR1 and CDR2 (germline): MNHEY, SMNVEV (reference sequence). Here the CDR3 DNA reads TGTGCCAGCAGCCATCAAGAGACCCAGTACTTC. Protein product: CASSHQETQYF.

The rearrangement links TRBV7-2 to TRBJ2-5; 7 bases match TRBD1. V was clipped by 2 bases and J by 5 bases; unmatched bases: 8. There are 15 residues in the CDR3. Looked up from germline, CDR1 is SGHTA and CDR2 is FQGNSA. CDR3 sequence reads: CASSLSAGGRETQYF. CDR3 bases: TGTGCCAGCAGCTTATCCGCAGGGGGAAGGGAGACCCAGTACTTC.

V usage is TRBV19 and J usage is TRBJ1-5; TRBD1 is a possible D gene (5 bases). Trimming stripped 7 bases from V and 3 bases from J, with 10 bases between. Germline V gene data show CDR1 as LNHDA and CDR2 as SQIVND (reference sequence). This CDR3 is 13 amino acids long. The chain's CDR3 is CASKRDLNQPQHF. The DNA for the CDR3 is TGTGCCAGTAAAAGGGACCTCAATCAGCCCCAGCATTTT.

This clone came up a few times. The chain recombines TRBV27 with TRBJ2-1; 12 nucleotides agree with TRBD2. This CDR3 is 14 amino acids long. Per germline, CDR1 MNHEY and CDR2 SMNVEV (reference sequence). V was pared by 5 bases and J by 15 bases, with 11 bases of the junction left unmatched. Here the CDR3 reads CASSAKTSGSLRFF. CDR3 coding DNA: TGTGCCAGCAGTGCTAAGACTAGCGGGAGTCTCCGGTTCTTC.

The chain carries TRBV5-1 and TRBJ1-6; possible D gene TRBD1, 6 bases. Between the trimmed V and J ends, which lost 1 base and 4 bases, there was a span of 9 bases. CDR1 SGHRS and CDR2 YFSETQ come from the germline V gene. The CDR3 contains 15 residues. The DNA of the CDR3 is TGCGCCAGCAGCTTGCAGGGGTGGTATAATTCACCCCTCCACTTT. Protein product: CASSLQGWYNSPLHF.

This sequence joins TRBV27 and TRBJ2-2; 7 nucleotides line up with TRBD2. Germline V gene sequence: CDR1 MNHEY, CDR2 SMNVEV (reference sequence). The CDR3 has 16 amino acids. V dropped 5 bases and J dropped 8; count of bases not matched to a gene: 14. The chain's CDR3 is CASSPRVSSGLGELFF. Here the CDR3 DNA reads TGTGCCAGCAGTCCACGGGTGTCTAGCGGTTTAGGGGAGCTGTTTTTT.